This T cell receptor beta chain is drawn from a study of blood T cells in healthy people across ages. A second PCR, run for roughly 7 to 11 cycles, used a sample-barcoded 5' primer plus a J-beta primer mix. One entry per CDR3 protein, called by TCRdb with MiXCR from the 5' RACE reads. The repertoire holds 1.8 million or so distinct CDR3 sequences, with roughly 43% as singletons. This clonotype has a handful of counts. Its antigen is still unknown. CDR1 is LGHNA, CDR2 YNFKEQ, per germline. V lost 0 bases to trimming and J lost 5 bases, with 17 bases between them. This CDR3 spans 17 amino acids. A minimum of 6 micrograms of total RNA was extracted per sample. Study results and caveats: Long-lived donors had more naive CD4+ cells and higher diversity than aged donors.

This TCR came from a human donor in good health. The genes are TRBV4-2 and TRBJ2-1; D could derive from TRBD1 or TRBD2 (6 bases each). The sample consisted of blood. The CDR3 here is CASSQDETGAEDNEQFF. Here the CDR3 DNA reads TGTGCCAGCAGCCAAGATGAGACGGGGGCCGAAGACAATGAGCAGTTCTTC.